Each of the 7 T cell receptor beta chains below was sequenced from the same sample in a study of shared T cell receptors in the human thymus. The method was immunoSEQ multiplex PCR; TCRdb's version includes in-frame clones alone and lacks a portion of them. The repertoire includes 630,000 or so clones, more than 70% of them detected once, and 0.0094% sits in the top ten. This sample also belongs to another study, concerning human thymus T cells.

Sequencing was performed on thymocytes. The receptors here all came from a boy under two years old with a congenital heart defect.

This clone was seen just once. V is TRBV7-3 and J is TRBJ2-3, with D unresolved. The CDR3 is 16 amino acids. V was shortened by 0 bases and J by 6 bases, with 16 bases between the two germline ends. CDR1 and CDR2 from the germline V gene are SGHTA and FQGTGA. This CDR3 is CASSLTKVGFNDTQYF. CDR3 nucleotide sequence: TGTGCCAGCAGCTTAACAAAGGTGGGCTTCAACGATACGCAGTATTTT.

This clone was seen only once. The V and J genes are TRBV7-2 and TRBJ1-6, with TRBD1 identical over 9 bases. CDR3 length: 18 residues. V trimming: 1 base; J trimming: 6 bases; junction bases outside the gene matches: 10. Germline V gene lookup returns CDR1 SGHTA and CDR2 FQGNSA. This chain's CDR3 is CASSLDSGTGSPNSPLHF. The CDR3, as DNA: TGTGCCAGCAGCTTAGACTCGGGGACAGGGTCTCCTAATTCACCCCTCCACTTT. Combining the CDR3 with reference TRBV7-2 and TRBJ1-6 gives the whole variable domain GAGVSQSPSNKVTEKGKDVELRCDPISGHTALYWYRQSLGQGLEFLIYFQGNSAPDKSGLPSDRFSAERTGGSVSTLTIQRTQQEDSAVYLCASSLDSGTGSPNSPLHFGNGTRLTVT.

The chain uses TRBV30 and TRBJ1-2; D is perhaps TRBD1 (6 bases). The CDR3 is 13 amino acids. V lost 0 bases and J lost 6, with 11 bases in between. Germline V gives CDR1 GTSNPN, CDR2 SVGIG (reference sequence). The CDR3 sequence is CAWSVIRGNGYTF. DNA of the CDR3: TGTGCCTGGAGTGTAATCAGGGGTAATGGCTACACCTTC.

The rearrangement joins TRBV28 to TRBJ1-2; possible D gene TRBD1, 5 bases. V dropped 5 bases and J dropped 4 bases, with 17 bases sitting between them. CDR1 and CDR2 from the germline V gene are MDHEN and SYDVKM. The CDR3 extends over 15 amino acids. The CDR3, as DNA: TGTGCCAGCAGTCGTGAAGGGGCCAACGTCTATGGCTACACCTTC. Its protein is CASSREGANVYGYTF.

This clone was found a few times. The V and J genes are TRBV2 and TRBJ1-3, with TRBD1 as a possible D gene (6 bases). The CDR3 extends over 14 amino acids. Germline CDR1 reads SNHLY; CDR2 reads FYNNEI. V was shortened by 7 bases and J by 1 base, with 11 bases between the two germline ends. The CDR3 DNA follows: TGTGCCAGCAATCCACAGGGATCTGGAAACACCATATATTTT. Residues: CASNPQGSGNTIYF. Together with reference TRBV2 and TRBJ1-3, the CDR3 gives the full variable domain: EPEVTQTPSHQVTQMGQEVILRCVPISNHLYFYWYRQILGQKVEFLVSFYNNEISEKSEIFDDQFSVERPDGSNFTLKIRSTKLEDSAMYFCASNPQGSGNTIYFGEGSWLTVV.

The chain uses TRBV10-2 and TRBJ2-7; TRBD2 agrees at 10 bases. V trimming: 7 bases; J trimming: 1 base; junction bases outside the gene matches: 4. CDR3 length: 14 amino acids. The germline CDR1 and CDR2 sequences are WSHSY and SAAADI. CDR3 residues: CASTSGRTSYEQYF. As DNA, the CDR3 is TGCGCCAGCACTAGCGGGAGAACATCCTACGAGCAGTACTTC.

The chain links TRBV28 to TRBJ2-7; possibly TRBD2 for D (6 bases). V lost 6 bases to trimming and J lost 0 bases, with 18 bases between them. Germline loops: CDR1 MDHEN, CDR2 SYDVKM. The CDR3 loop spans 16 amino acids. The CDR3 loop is CASRAGAGGSSYEQYF. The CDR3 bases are TGTGCCAGCAGGGCCGGAGCGGGTGGGAGCTCCTACGAGCAGTACTTC.